The present entry profiles one T cell receptor beta chain with its context. The data derive from a study of T cells in Graves' hyperthyroidism and ophthalmopathy. The germline V gene encodes CDR1 SGHVS and CDR2 FNYEAQ. With V trimmed by 4 bases and J by 13 bases, 9 bases remained unmatched. This CDR3 is built from 13 residues. Uncontrolled infection, other autoimmune disease, pregnancy or lactation disqualified patients from enrolment. RNA transcripts gave rise to amplified TCR beta CDR3 regions. In the first-round RT-PCR of the TCR CDR3, the HTBI primer set was used. TCRdb recomputed calls from the multiplex PCR reads with MiXCR, one row per CDR3 protein. Of some 460,000 distinct CDR3 sequences in the sample, 15% to 19% were seen once.

Source material: blood. The clonotype comes from a woman between 18 and 30 years old with Graves' hyperthyroidism. The chain carries TRBV7-6 and TRBJ2-1; 8 nucleotides agree with TRBD2. CDR3: CASSYGTRSGQFF. The CDR3 DNA follows: TGTGCCAGCAGCTACGGGACTAGGAGTGGACAGTTCTTC. The variable domain in full, with the rest retrieved from reference TRBV7-6 and TRBJ2-1, is GAGVSQSPRYKVTKRGQDVALRCDPISGHVSLYWYRQALGQGPEFLTYFNYEAQQDKSGLPNDRFSAERPEGSISTLTIQRTEQRDSAMYRCASSYGTRSGQFFGPGTRLTVL.